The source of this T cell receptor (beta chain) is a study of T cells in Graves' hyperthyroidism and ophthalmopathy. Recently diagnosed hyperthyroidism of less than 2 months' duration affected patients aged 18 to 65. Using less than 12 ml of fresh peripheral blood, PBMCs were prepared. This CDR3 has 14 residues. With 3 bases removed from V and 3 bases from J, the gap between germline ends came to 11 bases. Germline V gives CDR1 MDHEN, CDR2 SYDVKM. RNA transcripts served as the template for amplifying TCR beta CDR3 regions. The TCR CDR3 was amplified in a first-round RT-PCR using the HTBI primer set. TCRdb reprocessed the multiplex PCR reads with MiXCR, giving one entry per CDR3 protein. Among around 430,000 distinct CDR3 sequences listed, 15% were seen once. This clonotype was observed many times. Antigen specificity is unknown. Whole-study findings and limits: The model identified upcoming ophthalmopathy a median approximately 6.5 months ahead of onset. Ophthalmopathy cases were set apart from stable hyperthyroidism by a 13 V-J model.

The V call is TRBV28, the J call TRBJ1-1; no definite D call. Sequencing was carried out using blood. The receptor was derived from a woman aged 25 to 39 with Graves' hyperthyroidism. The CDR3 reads CASSLGSADTEAFF. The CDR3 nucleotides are TGTGCCAGCAGTTTGGGGTCCGCGGACACTGAAGCTTTCTTT.